This T cell receptor beta chain is from a study of cytotoxic CD8 clonotypes in ibrutinib-treated CLL. The V gene end was trimmed by 0 bases and the J gene end by 2 bases; junction bases not matched to a gene: 4. This CDR3 spans 16 amino acids. The germline V gene has CDR1 SGHRS and CDR2 YFSETQ. Clones were read by immunoSEQ multiplex PCR, and TCRdb kept only the in-frame ones, dropping some. In the table there are 160,000 or so clones, 70% to 90% of which are singletons. About this clone: The identical CDR3 is also encoded by other nucleotide sequences in the sample.

This clonotype was obtained from a human donor with chronic lymphocytic leukemia. The gene calls are TRBV5-1 and TRBJ2-2, with 7 bases matching TRBD2. The source was PBMCs, collected at disease progression, from a patient treated with ibrutinib. The CDR3 loop reads CASSLGLAANTGELFF. For the CDR3, the DNA is TGCGCCAGCAGCTTGGGACTAGCAGCCAACACCGGGGAGCTGTTTTTT. Full variable domain (missing parts from reference TRBV5-1 and TRBJ2-2): KAGVTQTPRYLIKTRGQQVTLSCSPISGHRSVSWYQQTPGQGLQFLFEYFSETQRNKGNFPGRFSGRQFSNSRSEMNVSTLELGDSALYLCASSLGLAANTGELFFGEGSRLTVL.